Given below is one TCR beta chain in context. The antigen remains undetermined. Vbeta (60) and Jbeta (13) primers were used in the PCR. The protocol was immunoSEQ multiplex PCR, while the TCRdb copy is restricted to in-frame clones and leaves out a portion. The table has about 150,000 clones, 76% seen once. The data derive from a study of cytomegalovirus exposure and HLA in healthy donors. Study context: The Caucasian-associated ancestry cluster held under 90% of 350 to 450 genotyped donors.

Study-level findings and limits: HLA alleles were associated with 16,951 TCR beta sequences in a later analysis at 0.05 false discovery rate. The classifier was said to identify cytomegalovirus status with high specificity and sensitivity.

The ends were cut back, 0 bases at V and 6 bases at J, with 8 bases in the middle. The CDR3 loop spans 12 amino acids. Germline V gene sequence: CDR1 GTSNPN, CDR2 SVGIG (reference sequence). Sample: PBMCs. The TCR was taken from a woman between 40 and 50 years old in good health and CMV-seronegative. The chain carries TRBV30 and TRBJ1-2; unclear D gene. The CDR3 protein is CAWSVLRDGYTF. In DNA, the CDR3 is TGTGCCTGGAGTGTGCTGAGAGATGGCTACACCTTC.